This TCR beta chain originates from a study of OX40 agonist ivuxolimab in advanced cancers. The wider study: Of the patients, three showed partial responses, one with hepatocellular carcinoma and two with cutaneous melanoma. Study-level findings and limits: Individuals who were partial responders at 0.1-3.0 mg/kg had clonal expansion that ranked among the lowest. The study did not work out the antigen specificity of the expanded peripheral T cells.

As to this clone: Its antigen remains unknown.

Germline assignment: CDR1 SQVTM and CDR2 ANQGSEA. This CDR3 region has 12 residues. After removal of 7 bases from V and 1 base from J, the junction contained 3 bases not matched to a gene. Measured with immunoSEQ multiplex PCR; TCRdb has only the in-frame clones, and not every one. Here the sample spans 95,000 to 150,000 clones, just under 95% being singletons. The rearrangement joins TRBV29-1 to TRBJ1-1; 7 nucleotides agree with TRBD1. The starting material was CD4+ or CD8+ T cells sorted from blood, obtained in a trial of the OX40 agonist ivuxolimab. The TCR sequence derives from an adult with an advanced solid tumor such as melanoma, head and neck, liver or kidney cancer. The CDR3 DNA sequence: TGCAGCGGTCAGGGGGGGAACACTGAAGCTTTCTTT. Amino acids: CSGQGGNTEAFF.